Presented here are 30 T cell receptor beta chains from one specimen sequenced in a study of CD8 T cells in ankylosing spondylitis (dated by TCRdb to about 2017). The paper's findings and limits, for the study overall: A TCR beta motif made up of several highly homologous amino acid variants appeared to be characteristic of blood from ankylosing spondylitis patients.

Libraries were made using 5' RACE. The sequencer was an Illumina HiSeq 2500. The public reads were run again by TCRdb, first through fastp at Q25 and then through MiXCR, and only productive beta chains were kept. Each CDR3 protein appears once, grouped with its most common genes and DNA. Counted in this sample were roughly 700,000 distinct CDR3 sequences; 15% to 20% of them appeared once. The ten largest clonotypes hold roughly a fifth of the sample. Which antigens these TCRs recognize remains unknown. Material for sequencing was blood, either unsorted or a sorted T cell fraction (not recorded which). Receptors were obtained from a male donor with ankylosing spondylitis.

This clonotype was seen a few times. The chain employs TRBV5-1 and TRBJ2-7; a possible D gene is TRBD2 (5 bases). The V gene's germline CDR1 is SGHRS and CDR2 YFSETQ. Between the trimmed V and J ends, which lost 4 bases and 0 bases, there was a span of 14 bases. The CDR3 is made up of 15 amino acids. The DNA for the CDR3 is TGCGCCAGCAGCCCCGTCCGGGGTAGCTCCTACGAGCAGTACTTC. The encoded protein is CASSPVRGSSYEQYF.

This clonotype was observed a few times. This chain links TRBV20-1 with TRBJ2-1, with D perhaps being TRBD1 or TRBD2 (6 bases each). V lost 1 base and J 3 bases, leaving 10 bases between the germline ends. Looked up from germline, CDR1 is DFQATT and CDR2 is SNEGSKA (reference sequence). The CDR3 loop spans 14 amino acids. The CDR3 sequence is CSARGGANYNEQFF. The CDR3 bases are TGCAGTGCTAGAGGGGGGGCCAACTACAATGAGCAGTTCTTC.

The sample holds a few counts of this clonotype. The CDR3 region has the DNA TGTGCCAGCAGCTTCCGGGCCTTGAGCTCCTACAATGAGCAGTTCTTC. Translation gives CASSFRALSSYNEQFF. The chain is built from TRBV5-5 and TRBJ2-1, with D uncertain. The germline V gene encodes CDR1 SGHKS and CDR2 YYEKEE (reference sequence). Trimming took off 2 bases at V and 0 bases at J, with 12 bases between the two ends. The CDR3 totals 16 residues.

A word on this clonotype: Just one base apart from a much larger clone, this may be a read error. The CDR3 region has the DNA TGTGCCAGCAGCCCCCGGGCCTCTGGAAACACCATATATTTT. This sequence encodes CASSPRASGNTIYF. The chain joins TRBV11-2 to TRBJ1-3; no reliable D call. Per the germline V gene, CDR1 is SGHAT and CDR2 is FQNNGV. V lost 5 bases to trimming and J lost 0 bases, with 8 bases between them. CDR3 size: 14 residues.

This clonotype was picked up a small number of times. The J gene is TRBJ2-5, the V gene TRBV29-1, with 7 nucleotides matching TRBD2. The CDR3 contains 13 residues. The junction had 1 base not matched to a gene; V was cut back by 0 bases and J by 3 bases. The germline CDR1 and CDR2 sequences are SQVTM and ANQGSEA. This CDR3 is CSVEEGGKETQYF. The CDR3 DNA sequence: TGCAGCGTTGAAGAGGGGGGGAAAGAGACCCAGTACTTC.

The chain couples TRBV27 to TRBJ1-5; 7 bases map to TRBD1. The V and J ends lost 5 bases and 1 base, in that order; junction bases with no gene match: 8. Germline V lookup: CDR1 MNHEY, CDR2 SMNVEV (reference sequence). CDR3 size: 16 residues. The CDR3 spells CASSEKQGLSNQPQHF. The DNA of the CDR3 is TGTGCCAGCAGTGAGAAACAGGGGTTGAGCAATCAGCCCCAGCATTTT.

This clonotype occurred a few times. V usage is TRBV12-3 or TRBV12-4 and J usage is TRBJ1-1, with unresolved D. This CDR3 has 11 amino acids. The V end lost 5 bases, the J end lost 8 bases, and 9 bases lay between the germline ends. CDR3 in DNA: TGTGCCAGCAGTCCAGACGTGGAAGCTTTCTTT. This translates into CASSPDVEAFF.

The genes are TRBV4-1 and TRBJ2-1, with TRBD2 matching 9 bases. Germline V gives CDR1 MGHRA, CDR2 YSYEKL. The CDR3 is 17 amino acids. Unmatched junction bases numbered 7, after V lost 4 bases and J lost 0 bases. In DNA, the CDR3 is TGCGCCAGCAGCCCGTACTATAGCGGGAGCTCCTACAATGAGCAGTTCTTC. Translating it yields CASSPYYSGSSYNEQFF.

This clonotype has more than one count but fewer than ten. This chain uses TRBV28 with TRBJ2-7; D not resolved. This CDR3 is 13 amino acids long. Trimming took 5 bases from V and 3 from J, leaving 11 bases between them. Germline V gene sequence: CDR1 MDHEN, CDR2 SYDVKM. CDR3 sequence (DNA): TGTGCCAGCAGTCCCCCGAAAAGCTACGAGCAGTACTTC. This encodes CASSPPKSYEQYF.

The rearrangement joins TRBV11-2 to TRBJ1-1; D is perhaps TRBD1 (5 bases). CDR3 size: 14 residues. CDR1 SGHAT and CDR2 FQNNGV come from the germline V gene. Deletions cut 0 bases from V and 3 bases from J, with 8 bases between. The CDR3 DNA reads as TGTGCCAGCAGCTTAGAAGGGGTGTACACTGAAGCTTTCTTT. Protein: CASSLEGVYTEAFF.

The CDR3: CASKTGVETEAFF. The CDR3 DNA is TGTGCCAGCAAGACGGGGGTAGAAACTGAAGCTTTCTTT. The chain has TRBV12-3 or TRBV12-4 and TRBJ1-1; D is possibly TRBD1 (5 bases). CDR3 length: 13 residues. Deletions cut 7 bases from V and 5 bases from J, with 14 bases between.

The chain joins TRBV20-1 to TRBJ1-4; D unclear. The germline V gene encodes CDR1 DFQATT and CDR2 SNEGSKA (reference sequence). The CDR3 is 13 amino acids. V lost 6 bases to trimming and J lost 4 bases, with 12 bases between them. CDR3 nucleotide sequence: TGCAGTGCCAGCGCCGGCATTAATGAAAAACTGTTTTTT. As protein: CSASAGINEKLFF.

The sample holds a few counts of this clonotype. The chain employs TRBV2 and TRBJ2-1, with 8 bases that match TRBD1. The ends lost 4 bases at V and 3 bases at J; junction bases unmatched: 5. Per the germline V gene, CDR1 is SNHLY and CDR2 is FYNNEI. This CDR3 is 15 amino acids long. The CDR3: CASSGGTGDYNEQFF. In DNA, the CDR3 is TGTGCCAGCAGTGGGGGGACAGGCGACTACAATGAGCAGTTCTTC.

The V gene is TRBV11-2, the J gene TRBJ2-7; 8 positions agree with TRBD2. With 2 bases clipped from V and 5 bases from J, the junction kept 8 bases outside the gene matches. The CDR3 is made up of 15 amino acids. Germline assignment: CDR1 SGHAT and CDR2 FQNNGV. The CDR3 sequence is CASSLRGLGLDEQYF. The CDR3 DNA reads TGTGCCAGCAGCTTACGGGGACTAGGACTTGACGAGCAGTACTTC.

This clonotype has only a few counts. The chain's CDR3 is CSAIRGDNTGELFF. The DNA of the CDR3 is TGCAGTGCTATTAGGGGGGATAACACCGGGGAGCTGTTTTTT. V is TRBV20-1 and J is TRBJ2-2; D is tentatively TRBD1 or TRBD2 (6 bases each). Per germline, CDR1 DFQATT and CDR2 SNEGSKA (reference sequence). CDR3 length: 14 residues. With 4 bases removed from V and 2 bases from J, the gap between germline ends came to 11 bases.

The chain's CDR3 is CASSAPGQGDRQPQHF. The CDR3 DNA reads TGCGCCAGCAGTGCTCCGGGACAGGGGGATCGACAGCCCCAGCATTTT. The chain has TRBV23-1 and TRBJ1-5; the match to TRBD1 covers 11 bases. TRBV23-1 is noted as an ORF with a role that remains uncertain. This CDR3 has 16 residues. J was trimmed by 7 bases and V by 5 bases; bases with no gene match: 10.

This clonotype was found a few times. J is TRBJ2-1 and V is TRBV12-3 or TRBV12-4, with 8 positions matching TRBD2. Trimming at V came to 2 bases and at J to 6 bases, leaving 9 bases not matched to a gene. The CDR3 spans 16 residues. DNA of the CDR3: TGTGCCAGCAGTTTAAACGGGGGGGGTAATGTCAATGAGCAGTTCTTC. This codes for CASSLNGGGNVNEQFF.

This chain connects TRBV6-1 to TRBJ2-1; D is possibly TRBD1 or TRBD2 (5 bases each). The V end lost 1 base, the J end lost 0 bases, and 13 bases lay between the germline ends. The CDR3 totals 17 residues. The germline gives CDR1 MNHNS, CDR2 SASEGT. CDR3 nucleotides: TGTGCCAGCAGTGAAGGCTGGGGGACCAGCTCCTACAATGAGCAGTTCTTC. It translates to CASSEGWGTSSYNEQFF.

The rearrangement uses TRBV10-3 and TRBJ2-1, with TRBD2 matching 7 bases. Germline CDR1 and CDR2: ENHRY and SYGVKD. The CDR3 runs 16 residues. V shed 0 bases, J shed 7 bases, and the junction held 9 bases outside the gene matches. The CDR3 DNA reads as TGTGCCATCAGTGAGTCGATAACTAGCGTAGGGAATGAGCAGTTCTTC. It yields the protein CAISESITSVGNEQFF.

This clonotype was detected many times. This chain connects TRBV20-1 to TRBJ2-7; possible D gene TRBD2, 7 bases. CDR1 and CDR2 (germline): DFQATT, SNEGSKA (reference sequence). CDR3 size: 14 residues. V was pared by 6 bases and J by 2 bases, with 17 bases between. CDR3 DNA: TGCAGTGCACTGGGGGGGGGCGAACCCTACGAGCAGTACTTC. It encodes CSALGGGEPYEQYF.

This clonotype was observed many times. The J gene is TRBJ2-7, the V gene TRBV12-3 or TRBV12-4, with 7 positions matching TRBD1. V dropped 5 bases and J dropped 2; count of bases not matched to a gene: 6. This CDR3 comprises 14 residues. CDR3 region: CASSRPGQTYEQYF. CDR3 coding DNA: TGTGCCAGCAGTCGACCGGGACAGACCTACGAGCAGTACTTC.

The sample holds a few counts of this clonotype. The chain recombines TRBV5-1 with TRBJ1-1; possibly TRBD1 for D (6 bases). Germline values: CDR1 SGHRS, CDR2 YFSETQ. The CDR3 covers 15 residues. With 0 bases removed from V and 6 bases from J, the gap between germline ends came to 15 bases. This CDR3 reads CASSLGGTTQPEAFF. The CDR3 nucleotides are TGCGCCAGCAGCTTGGGGGGGACAACTCAGCCTGAAGCTTTCTTT.

The chain links TRBV20-1 to TRBJ1-5; possibly TRBD1 for D (5 bases). Germline-derived CDR1 and CDR2 are DFQATT and SNEGSKA (reference sequence). The CDR3 is 13 amino acids. Trimming pared 3 bases from V and 2 bases from J, leaving 8 bases between. CDR3 DNA sequence: TGCAGTGCTAGTGGGGGGGGCAATCAGCCCCAGCATTTT. Translation gives CSASGGGNQPQHF.

The rearrangement links TRBV10-2 to TRBJ2-3, with a weak D call TRBD1 (6 bases). The CDR3 has 15 residues. CDR1 and CDR2 from the germline V gene are WSHSY and SAAADI. V gave up 6 bases and J gave up 4 bases, with 17 bases separating them. CDR3 region: CASRDTQGPADTQYF. The CDR3 bases are TGCGCCAGCAGGGACACCCAGGGGCCAGCAGATACGCAGTATTTT.

The J gene is TRBJ2-3, the V gene TRBV6-5; TRBD2 matches 7 bases. This CDR3 is built from 19 residues. Unmatched junction bases numbered 16, after V lost 2 bases and J lost 2 bases. Germline V gene lookup returns CDR1 MNHEY and CDR2 SVGAGI. The CDR3 sequence: CASSYRTRPSRGNTDTQYF. The CDR3 DNA reads as TGTGCCAGCAGTTACCGGACTAGGCCGAGCCGGGGGAACACAGATACGCAGTATTTT.

The table lists this clonotype with a few counts. V usage is TRBV7-9 and J usage is TRBJ2-1; 8 bases line up with TRBD1. Unmatched junction bases numbered 10, after V lost 4 bases and J lost 2 bases. Germline V lookup: CDR1 SEHNR, CDR2 FQNEAQ (reference sequence). This CDR3 contains 17 residues. The CDR3 here is CASSSGGGRNPYNEQFF. The CDR3 nucleotides are TGTGCCAGCAGCTCAGGGGGCGGGCGCAACCCCTACAATGAGCAGTTCTTC.

This clonotype has just a few counts. This sequence joins TRBV20-1 and TRBJ2-7; 12 bases line up with TRBD2. This CDR3 is built from 15 residues. V lost 6 bases and J lost 5; bases outside the gene matches: 11. Germline CDR1 is DFQATT and CDR2 is SNEGSKA (reference sequence). The CDR3 nucleotides are TGCAGTGCAACCCGAACAGGACTAGCGGGACACGAGCAGTACTTC. Encoded protein: CSATRTGLAGHEQYF.

This clonotype appeared a few times. The CDR3 spells CAWDREVGQPQHF. DNA of the CDR3: TGTGCCTGGGACAGGGAAGTGGGTCAGCCCCAGCATTTT. The chain carries TRBV30 and TRBJ1-5, with 7 positions matching TRBD1. V lost 5 bases to trimming and J lost 6 bases; unmatched junction nucleotides: 7. The CDR3 has 13 residues. Germline V CDR1 and CDR2: GTSNPN, SVGIG (reference sequence).

Only one count was recorded for this clonotype. The rearrangement links TRBV18 to TRBJ1-1, with a possible D match to TRBD1 (5 bases). The CDR3 loop spans 17 amino acids. The V gene lost 3 bases and the J gene lost 1 base, with 18 bases spanning the gap. Germline assignment: CDR1 KGHSH and CDR2 LQKENI. CDR3 loop: CASSPLNVGAGNTEAFF. The CDR3 DNA reads as TGTGCCAGCTCACCGCTCAATGTAGGGGCCGGGAACACTGAAGCTTTCTTT.

The rearrangement uses TRBV30 and TRBJ2-2; D is uncertain. The CDR3 is 13 amino acids. Trimming cost V 2 bases and J 0 bases, with 4 bases left between them. Per the germline V gene, CDR1 is GTSNPN and CDR2 is SVGIG (reference sequence). DNA of the CDR3: TGTGCCTGGAGTAAATCGAACACCGGGGAGCTGTTTTTT. Residues: CAWSKSNTGELFF. Together with reference TRBV30 and TRBJ2-2, the CDR3 gives the full variable domain: SQTIHQWPATLVQPVGSPLSLECTVEGTSNPNLYWYRQAAGRGLQLLFYSVGIGQISSEVPQNLSASRPQDRQFILSSKKLLLSDSGFYLCAWSKSNTGELFFGEGSRLTVL.